The present T cell receptor (beta chain) was sequenced within a study of blood T cell repertoires in COVID-19. Turning to the study itself: In each case, the material was cDNA or gDNA derived from T cells, B-cell-depleted T cells, or PBMCs.

CDR1 is SGHRS, CDR2 YFSETQ, per germline. Germline trimming cut 3 bases from V and 8 bases from J; bases unmatched to any gene: 7. This CDR3 has 15 residues. This table comes from immunoSEQ multiplex PCR, and its TCRdb copy is limited to in-frame clones, with some not included. The sample contains about 260,000 clones, around 80% of which appear only once. This TCR came from a man aged 25 to 45 with acute COVID-19. The chain has TRBV5-1 and TRBJ1-4; 10 bases align to TRBD1. What was sequenced was PBMCs or T cells enriched from blood (not recorded which). CDR3 protein: CASSSGGTGAEKLFF. The CDR3 coding sequence is TGCGCCAGCAGCTCTGGCGGGACAGGGGCGGAAAAACTGTTTTTT. Variable domain in full (rest from reference TRBV5-1 and TRBJ1-4): KAGVTQTPRYLIKTRGQQVTLSCSPISGHRSVSWYQQTPGQGLQFLFEYFSETQRNKGNFPGRFSGRQFSNSRSEMNVSTLELGDSALYLCASSSGGTGAEKLFFGSGTQLSVL.